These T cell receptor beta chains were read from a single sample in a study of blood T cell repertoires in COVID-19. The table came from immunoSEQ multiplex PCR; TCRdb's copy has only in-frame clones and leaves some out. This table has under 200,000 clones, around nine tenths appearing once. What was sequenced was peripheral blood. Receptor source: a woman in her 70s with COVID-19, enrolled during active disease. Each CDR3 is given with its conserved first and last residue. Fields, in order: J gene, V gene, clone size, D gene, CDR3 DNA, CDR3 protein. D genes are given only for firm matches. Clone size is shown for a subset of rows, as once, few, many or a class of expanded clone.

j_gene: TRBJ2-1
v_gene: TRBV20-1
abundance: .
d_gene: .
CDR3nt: TGCAGTGCTCCTCGTAACAATGAGCAGTTCTTC
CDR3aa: CSAPRNNEQFF

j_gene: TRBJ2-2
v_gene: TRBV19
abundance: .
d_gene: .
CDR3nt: TGTGCCAGTAGTCTACCAGGGGGGCACACCGGGGAGCTGTTTTTT
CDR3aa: CASSLPGGHTGELFF

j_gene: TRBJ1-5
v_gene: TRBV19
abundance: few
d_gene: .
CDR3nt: TGTGCCAGTAGTATGAGATTAGAGACTTATAGCAATCAGCCCCAGCATTTT
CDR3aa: CASSMRLETYSNQPQHF

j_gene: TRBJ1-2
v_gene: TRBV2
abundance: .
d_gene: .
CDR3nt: TGTGCCAGCAAGATCCTTCTTTTGGGGGGGACTAACTATGGCTACACCTTC
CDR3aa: CASKILLLGGTNYGYTF

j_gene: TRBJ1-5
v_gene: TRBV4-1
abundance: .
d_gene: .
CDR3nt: TGCGCCAGCAGCCAAGATCGGGATAGCAATCAGCCCCAGCATTTT
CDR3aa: CASSQDRDSNQPQHF

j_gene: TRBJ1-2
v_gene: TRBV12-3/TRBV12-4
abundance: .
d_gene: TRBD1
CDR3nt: TGTGCCAGCAGTCCCCTCACAGGGGTCGGCTACACCTTC
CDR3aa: CASSPLTGVGYTF

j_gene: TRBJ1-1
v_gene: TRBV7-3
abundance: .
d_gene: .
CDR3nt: TGTGCCAGCAGCTTATTAGGACAGATGAACACTGAAGCTTTCTTT
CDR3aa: CASSLLGQMNTEAFF

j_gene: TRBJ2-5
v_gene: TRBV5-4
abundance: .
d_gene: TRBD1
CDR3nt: TGTGCCAGCAGCCAGCAGACAGGGAAAGAGACCCAGTACTTC
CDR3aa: CASSQQTGKETQYF

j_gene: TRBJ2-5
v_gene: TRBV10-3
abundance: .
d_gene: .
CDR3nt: TGTGCCATCAGTGTGGGGGGGCCTCAAGAGACCCAGTACTTC
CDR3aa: CAISVGGPQETQYF

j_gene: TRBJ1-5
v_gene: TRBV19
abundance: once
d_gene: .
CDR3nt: TGTGCCAGTAGTATAGGCTTAGGGGAAGGACAGCCCCAGCATTTT
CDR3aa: CASSIGLGEGQPQHF

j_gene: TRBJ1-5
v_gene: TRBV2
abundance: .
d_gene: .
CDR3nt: TGTGCCAGCAGGGGGGACATGAATCAGCCCCAGCATTTT
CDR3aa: CASRGDMNQPQHF

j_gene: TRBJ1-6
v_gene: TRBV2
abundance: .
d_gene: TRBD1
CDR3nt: TGTGCCAGCAGTCGGGACAGAAGTAATTCACCCCTCCACTTT
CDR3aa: CASSRDRSNSPLHF

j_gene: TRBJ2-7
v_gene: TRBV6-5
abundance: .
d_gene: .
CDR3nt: TGTGCCAGCAGTTACCGCCTAGGTAGCCGCGAGCAGTACTTC
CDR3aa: CASSYRLGSREQYF

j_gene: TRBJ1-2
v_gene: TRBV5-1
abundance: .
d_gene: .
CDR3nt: TGCGCCAGCAGCTTGGTCGGGTCACACTATGGCTACACCTTC
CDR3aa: CASSLVGSHYGYTF

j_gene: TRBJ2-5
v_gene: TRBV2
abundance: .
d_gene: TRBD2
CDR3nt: TGTGCCAGCACGGGACTAGCGAGGCATGGGGAGACCCAGTACTTC
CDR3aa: CASTGLARHGETQYF

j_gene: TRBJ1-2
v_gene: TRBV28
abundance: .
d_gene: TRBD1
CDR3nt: TGTGCCAGCAGACCGGCAGGGGGCACAGGGCAAGGTGGCTACACCTTC
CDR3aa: CASRPAGGTGQGGYTF

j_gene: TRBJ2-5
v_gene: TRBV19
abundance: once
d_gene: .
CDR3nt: TGTGCCAGTAGTTCGAACAGGGTGGGGGAGACCCAGTACTTC
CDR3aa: CASSSNRVGETQYF

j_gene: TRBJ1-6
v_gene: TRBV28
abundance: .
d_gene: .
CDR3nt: TGTGCCAGCACAGGACAGCGGCCGACATCTAATTCACCCCTCCACTTT
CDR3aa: CASTGQRPTSNSPLHF

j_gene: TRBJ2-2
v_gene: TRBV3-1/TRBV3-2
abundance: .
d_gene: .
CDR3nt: TGTGCCAGCAGCCAAGGGCAGGCTCTCGGGGAGCTGTTTTTT
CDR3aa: CASSQGQALGELFF

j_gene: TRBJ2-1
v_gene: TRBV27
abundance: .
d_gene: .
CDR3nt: TGTGCCAGCAGTTATAGCGGCCTCTCCTACAATGAGCAGTTCTTC
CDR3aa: CASSYSGLSYNEQFF

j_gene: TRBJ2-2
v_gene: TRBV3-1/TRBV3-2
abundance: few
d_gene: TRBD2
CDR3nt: TGTGCCAGCAGCCCACGGACTAGCGGGGGGGCTCAGGTCGGGGAGCTGTTTTTT
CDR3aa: CASSPRTSGGAQVGELFF

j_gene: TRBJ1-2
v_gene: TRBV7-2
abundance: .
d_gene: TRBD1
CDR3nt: TGTGCCAGCAGCCCAGGACAGGGGCTTGGCTACACCTTC
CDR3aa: CASSPGQGLGYTF

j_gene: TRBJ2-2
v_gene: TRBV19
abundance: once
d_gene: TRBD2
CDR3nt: TGTGCCAGTAGTATGGCGACTAGCGGGGGGGCGGTCGGGGAGCTGTTTTTT
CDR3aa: CASSMATSGGAVGELFF

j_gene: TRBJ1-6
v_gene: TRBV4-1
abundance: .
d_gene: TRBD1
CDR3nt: TGCGCCAGCAGCCAGGGACAGGTCCAGACACCCCTCCACTTT
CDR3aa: CASSQGQVQTPLHF

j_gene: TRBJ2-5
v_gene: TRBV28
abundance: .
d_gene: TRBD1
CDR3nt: TGTGCCAGCAGTCCGAGACAGGGGATCGAGACCCAGTACTTC
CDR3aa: CASSPRQGIETQYF

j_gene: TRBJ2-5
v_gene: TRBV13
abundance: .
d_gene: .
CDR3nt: TGTGCCAGCAGCTCCCCTCGTGTCAGCCAAGAGACCCAGTACTTC
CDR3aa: CASSSPRVSQETQYF

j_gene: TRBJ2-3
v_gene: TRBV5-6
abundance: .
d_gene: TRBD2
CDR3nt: TGTGCCAGCAGCTTGGTCGGGGGGGCGACAGATACGCAGTATTTT
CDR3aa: CASSLVGGATDTQYF

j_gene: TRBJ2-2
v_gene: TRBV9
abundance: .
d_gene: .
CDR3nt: TGTGCCAGCAGTGCCGGGCTACTAGCCTACGGGGAGCTGTTTTTT
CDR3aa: CASSAGLLAYGELFF

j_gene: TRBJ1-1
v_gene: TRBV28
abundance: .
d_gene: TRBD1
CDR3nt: TGTGCCAGCAGTGCGTGGACAGGGCTAGGGAAGTCTTTCTTT
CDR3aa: CASSAWTGLGKSFF

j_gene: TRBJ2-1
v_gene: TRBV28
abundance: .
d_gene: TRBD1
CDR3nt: TGTGCCAGCAGTTCCCAGGGGGCGGCTTATTACAATGAGCAGTTCTTC
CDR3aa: CASSSQGAAYYNEQFF

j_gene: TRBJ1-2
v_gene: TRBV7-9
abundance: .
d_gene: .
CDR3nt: TGTGCCAGCAGCTTAGCGTTAAGAGGGTATGGGCATAACTATGGCTACACCTTC
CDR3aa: CASSLALRGYGHNYGYTF

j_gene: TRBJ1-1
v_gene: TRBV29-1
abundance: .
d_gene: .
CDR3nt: TGCAGCGTTGGACATATGGAGGTGAACACTGAAGCTTTCTTT
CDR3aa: CSVGHMEVNTEAFF

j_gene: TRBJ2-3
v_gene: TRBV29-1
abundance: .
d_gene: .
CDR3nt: TGCAGCGGTCGGACAGACACCACAGATACGCAGTATTTT
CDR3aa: CSGRTDTTDTQYF

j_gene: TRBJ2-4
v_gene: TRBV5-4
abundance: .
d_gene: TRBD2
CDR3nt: TGTGCCAGCAGCTTGGGGGGGGGCAAAAACATTCAGTACTTC
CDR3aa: CASSLGGGKNIQYF

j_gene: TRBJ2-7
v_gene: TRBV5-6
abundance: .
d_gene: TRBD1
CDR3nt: TGTGCCAGCAGCTTGTTTTGGGTTCCGGACAGGGAATTTGAGCAGTACTTC
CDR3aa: CASSLFWVPDREFEQYF

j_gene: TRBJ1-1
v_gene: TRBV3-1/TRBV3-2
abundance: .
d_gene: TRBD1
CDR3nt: TGTGCCAGCACACAGGGGGGAATGAACACTGAAGCTTTCTTT
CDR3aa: CASTQGGMNTEAFF

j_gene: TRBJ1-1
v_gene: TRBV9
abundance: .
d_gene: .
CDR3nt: TGTGCCAGCAGCGAATCCCAGGGGCTCAACGCAGCTTTCTTT
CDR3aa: CASSESQGLNAAFF

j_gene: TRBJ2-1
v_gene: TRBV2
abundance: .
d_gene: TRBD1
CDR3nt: TGTGCCAGCAGTGATAGGGACAGGGCATACAATGAGCAGTTCTTC
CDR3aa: CASSDRDRAYNEQFF

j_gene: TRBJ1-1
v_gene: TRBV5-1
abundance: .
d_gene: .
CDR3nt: TGCGCCAGCAGCTTAGAGTTGAACACTGAAGCTTTCTTT
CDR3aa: CASSLELNTEAFF

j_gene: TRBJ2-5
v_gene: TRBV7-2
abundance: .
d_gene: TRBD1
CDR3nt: TGTGCCAGCAGCTTACTGACAGGGGGCGAAGGGTCCCAGTACTTC
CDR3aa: CASSLLTGGEGSQYF